Listed below are T cell receptor beta chains from one sample, sequenced in a study of OX40 agonist ivuxolimab in advanced cancers. Libraries were prepared by immunoSEQ multiplex PCR; TCRdb keeps only in-frame clonotypes and omits some of them. The table lists under 90,000 clones, around nine tenths of them singletons. The source material was CD4+ or CD8+ T cells sorted from blood, sampled in a trial of the OX40 agonist ivuxolimab. These receptors were obtained from an adult with an advanced solid tumor such as melanoma, head and neck, liver or kidney cancer. Each CDR3 is given with its conserved first and last residue. The D gene is left open where the match is weak. The size entry is marked missing in some rows and otherwise reads once, few, many or a size class.

V gene,D gene,J gene,clone size,CDR3 DNA,CDR3 protein
TRBV5-1,TRBD1,TRBJ2-7,NA,TGCGCCAGCAGCCCCGGGACAGGGGAGGCTTCAAGGGCCGAGCAGTACTTC,CASSPGTGEASRAEQYF
TRBV10-2,NA,TRBJ1-5,NA,TGCGCCAGCAGTGAGTTCAGGGGAGAGGGCGGCAATCAGCCCCAGCATTTT,CASSEFRGEGGNQPQHF
TRBV2,NA,TRBJ1-5,NA,TGTGCCAGCACCTCGGCATCGTATAGCAATCAGCCCCAGCATTTT,CASTSASYSNQPQHF
TRBV18,NA,TRBJ1-2,NA,TGTGCCAGCTCCGAGGGGGCTAACTATGGCTACACCTTC,CASSEGANYGYTF
TRBV19,NA,TRBJ1-5,NA,TGTGCCAGTAGTATAGGAACAGGCACAAATCAGCCCCAGCATTTT,CASSIGTGTNQPQHF
TRBV13,NA,TRBJ1-1,NA,TGTGCCAGCAGCTCTTTAAGGGGCGCCAACACTGAAGCTTTCTTT,CASSSLRGANTEAFF
TRBV27,TRBD1,TRBJ1-5,once,TGTGCCAGCAGTTTGGGACAGGGCAATCAGCCCCAGCATTTT,CASSLGQGNQPQHF
TRBV29-1,TRBD1,TRBJ2-7,NA,TGCAGCGTTGAGTCCGGGACAGGAGGTTACGAGCAGTACTTC,CSVESGTGGYEQYF
TRBV15,NA,TRBJ2-5,NA,TGTGCCACCAGCAGAAACTACCGGGATTCGAAGACAGAGACCCAGTACTTC,CATSRNYRDSKTETQYF
TRBV5-1,NA,TRBJ2-7,NA,TGCGCCAGCAGCCCGAGCAAGTCGGTGATGACGTCCTACGAGCAGTACTTC,CASSPSKSVMTSYEQYF
TRBV5-4,TRBD1,TRBJ1-1,NA,TGTGCCAGCACCGCACGGGACAGGGGCATGAACACTGAAGCTTTCTTT,CASTARDRGMNTEAFF
TRBV18,TRBD1,TRBJ2-2,NA,TGTGCCAGCTCACGGGACAGGTTGAACACCGGGGAGCTGCTTTTT,CASSRDRLNTGELLF
TRBV10-3,TRBD2,TRBJ2-3,NA,TGTGCCATCAGCGGACTAGCGGGGGTGGACACAGATACGCAGTATTTT,CAISGLAGVDTDTQYF
TRBV9,NA,TRBJ2-2,NA,TGTGCCAGCAGCGTAGTGTATTATGGCGGGGAGCTGTTTTTT,CASSVVYYGGELFF
TRBV7-8,TRBD1,TRBJ2-7,NA,TGTGCCAGCAGCCTACAAAACAGGGGGATTAGCGAGCAGTACTTC,CASSLQNRGISEQYF
TRBV28,NA,TRBJ1-1,NA,TGTGCCAGCAGACCCGGGGGGATGAACACTGAAGCTTTCTTT,CASRPGGMNTEAFF
TRBV19,NA,TRBJ1-5,NA,TGTGCCAGTAACCTGGACCATAGCAATCAGCCCCAGCATTTT,CASNLDHSNQPQHF